Below, 29 T cell receptor beta chains from the same sample are listed, as sequenced in a study of blood T cells in healthy people across ages. A J-beta primer mix and a sample-barcoded 5' primer were used in a second PCR of roughly 7 to 12 cycles. Each CDR3 protein is one row after TCRdb ran MiXCR on the 5' RACE reads. The sample lists about 640,000 distinct CDR3 sequences; roughly 50% were seen once. The specimen sequenced was blood. Receptors were obtained from a man between 60 and 70 years old in good health.

The rearrangement joins TRBV6-2 or TRBV6-3 to TRBJ2-1, with TRBD2 identical over 10 bases. Germline-derived CDR1 and CDR2 are MNHEY and SVGEGT. V lost 0 bases, J lost 3 bases, and 5 bases stayed unmatched. The CDR3 totals 17 residues. Here the CDR3 reads CASSYSSSGGIYNEQFF. CDR3 nucleotides: TGTGCCAGCAGTTACTCGAGTAGCGGGGGGATCTACAATGAGCAGTTCTTC.

The rearrangement joins TRBV20-1 to TRBJ2-7; 8 bases match TRBD1. V lost 5 bases, J lost 1 base, and 7 bases stayed unmatched. The CDR3 contains 14 residues. Germline CDR1 is DFQATT and CDR2 is SNEGSKA (reference sequence). The CDR3 region is CSASDRGTSYEQYF. The CDR3 DNA sequence: TGCAGTGCTTCCGACAGGGGAACGTCCTACGAGCAGTACTTC.

V gene TRBV9 combines with J gene TRBJ1-2; no reliable D call. Looked up from germline, CDR1 is SGDLS and CDR2 is YYNGEE. Trimming removed 4 bases at V and 10 bases at J, with 23 bases between. CDR3 length: 15 amino acids. In DNA form, the CDR3 reads TGTGCCAGCAGCCTAGAGGGAGGTGGGATGGATGCCTACACCTTC. Translated: CASSLEGGGMDAYTF.

The V call is TRBV5-1, the J call TRBJ1-2; 9 positions match TRBD1. Germline CDR1 SGHRS, CDR2 YFSETQ. V lost 3 bases and J lost 4; bases outside the gene matches: 4. This CDR3 is 14 amino acids long. CDR3 in DNA: TGCGCCAGCAGCTCCGGGACAGGGTTCTATGGCTACACCTTC. It is translated as CASSSGTGFYGYTF.

This clonotype has a count of ten or more. The rearrangement joins TRBV4-2 to TRBJ2-6; possibly TRBD1 for D (6 bases). Trimming took 3 bases from V and 0 from J, leaving 12 bases between them. Looked up from germline, CDR1 is LGHNA and CDR2 is YNFKEQ. The CDR3 has 17 amino acids. The CDR3 region is CASSQTTGPSGANVLTF. The CDR3 nucleotides are TGTGCCAGCAGCCAGACTACAGGGCCCTCTGGGGCCAACGTCCTGACTTTC.

In DNA, the CDR3 is TGTGCCATCAGTGAGAAAGGGGGACAGGAAGGGAATCAGCCCCAGCATTTT. This translates into CAISEKGGQEGNQPQHF. This chain uses TRBV10-3 with TRBJ1-5, with TRBD1 matching over 8 bases. The V and J ends lost 2 bases and 4 bases, in that order; junction bases with no gene match: 10. The CDR3 has 17 residues. Germline V CDR1 and CDR2: ENHRY, SYGVKD.

This chain uses TRBV3-1 with TRBJ1-2; TRBD1 aligns across 7 bases. V was clipped by 4 bases and J by 8 bases; unmatched bases: 7. CDR1 is LGHDT and CDR2 is YNNKEL in the germline V gene (reference sequence). The CDR3 is made up of 13 amino acids. CDR3 bases: TGTGCCAGCAGCCCCACAGGGGTCTGGGGCTACACCTTC. Its translation: CASSPTGVWGYTF.

This rearrangement joins TRBV13 to TRBJ2-5, with 7 positions matching TRBD1. Matching the DNA end better, TRBJ2-1 makes the J call doubtful. The germline gives CDR1 PRHDT, CDR2 FYEKMQ (reference sequence). CDR3 length equals 14 residues. The DNA for the CDR3 is TGTGCCAGCAGCGGGACGGGCACAGGGGAGACCCAGTTCTTC. Translated: CASSGTGTGETQFF.

This clonotype was counted only a few times. This chain joins TRBV12-3 or TRBV12-4 and TRBJ2-7; D remains ambiguous. The closer fit of TRBJ2-5 to the DNA end suggests the J call may be wrong. The CDR3 has 14 amino acids. This chain's CDR3 is CASRTSSSQETQYF. CDR3 bases: TGTGCCAGCAGGACAAGCAGTTCCCAAGAGACCCAGTACTTC.

This clonotype was seen only a few times. The chain's CDR3 is CASSQVGTSYNEQFF. The CDR3, as DNA: TGTGCCAGCAGCCAGGTCGGGACGAGTTACAATGAGCAGTTCTTC. The chain uses TRBV4-2 and TRBJ2-1; tentatively, D is TRBD1 or TRBD2 (5 bases each). Trimming left V 3 bases short and J 4 bases short, with 13 bases between. The CDR3 spans 15 residues. Germline CDR1 LGHNA, CDR2 YNFKEQ.

This clonotype was seen many times. This chain links TRBV3-1 with TRBJ1-1; D unclear. V was pared by 5 bases and J by 5 bases, with 12 bases between. CDR1 is LGHDT, CDR2 YNNKEL, per germline (reference sequence). The CDR3 covers 13 residues. The CDR3 reads CASSAGRGTEAFF. The CDR3 nucleotides read TGTGCCAGCAGCGCAGGCCGAGGGACTGAAGCTTTCTTT.

With regard to this clonotype: A read error may explain this, as a much larger clone is one base away. The gene calls are TRBV7-2 and TRBJ2-5, with D possibly matching TRBD2 (5 bases). Germline V lookup: CDR1 SGHTA, CDR2 FQGNSA. The V end was cut by 5 bases, the J end by 11 bases, with 15 bases between. The CDR3 spans 12 residues. The CDR3 coding sequence is TGTGCCAGCAGCATCCGAGTCGGGGAGCAGTACTTC. It is translated as CASSIRVGEQYF.

The chain has TRBV28 and TRBJ2-7; the D gene is possibly TRBD1 (8 bases). The J call may be incorrect, as the DNA end agrees better with TRBJ2-5. From germline, CDR1 is MDHEN and CDR2 SYDVKM. The CDR3 spans 14 residues. The CDR3 nucleotides read TGTGCCGGCACCAACAGGGGGGGAGAAGAGACCCAGTACTTC. Its translation is CAGTNRGGEETQYF.

The chain combines TRBV19 with TRBJ2-1; 10 bases are shared with TRBD2. This CDR3 has 15 residues. V dropped 7 bases and J dropped 6; count of bases not matched to a gene: 9. The germline V gene encodes CDR1 LNHDA and CDR2 SQIVND (reference sequence). In DNA form, the CDR3 reads TGTGCCAGTAAAATGGTGGCTAGCGGGGGCAATGAGCAGTTCTTC. Protein sequence: CASKMVASGGNEQFF.

This clonotype has only a few counts. The V and J genes are TRBV2 and TRBJ2-5; D remains unclear. The germline V and J ends were trimmed by 5 bases and 0 bases, with 7 bases remaining between them. From germline, CDR1 is SNHLY and CDR2 FYNNEI. This CDR3 spans 13 amino acids. The CDR3 coding sequence is TGTGCCAGCAGTAGAGAATACCAAGAGACCCAGTACTTC. This encodes CASSREYQETQYF.

The chain carries TRBV21-1 and TRBJ2-7; the table's TRBD1 call for D was not verified on the DNA. TRBV21-1 has pseudogene status. CDR3 size: 15 residues. The DNA for the CDR3 is TGTGCCAAGGGGCGACGGCGGGTCCCTTCCTACGAGCAGTACTTC. Its translation is CAKGRRRVPSYEQYF.

This chain joins TRBV14 and TRBJ2-1; 10 bases line up with TRBD2. Germline V gene lookup returns CDR1 SGHDN and CDR2 FVKESK. V trimming: 0 bases; J trimming: 11 bases; junction bases outside the gene matches: 4. This CDR3 has 14 residues. CDR3 sequence: CASSQEKRGGQQFF. CDR3 nucleotide sequence: TGTGCCAGCAGCCAAGAGAAGCGGGGGGGGCAGCAGTTCTTC.

The chain is built from TRBV12-3 or TRBV12-4 and TRBJ2-6; D may be TRBD1 or TRBD2 (5 bases each). The CDR3 spans 17 residues. Trimming stripped 5 bases from V and 2 bases from J, with 16 bases between. CDR3 nucleotides: TGTGCCAGCAGTCCCGTTCGGGGCTCCGCTGGGGCCAACGTCCTGACTTTC. Protein sequence: CASSPVRGSAGANVLTF.

The genes are TRBV20-1 and TRBJ2-1; 8 nucleotides match TRBD1. Germline-derived CDR1 and CDR2 are DFQATT and SNEGSKA (reference sequence). The CDR3 runs 14 residues. V dropped 4 bases and J dropped 3; count of bases not matched to a gene: 5. This CDR3 is CSATRQGNYNEQFF. Written as DNA, the CDR3 is TGCAGTGCTACCCGACAGGGGAACTACAATGAGCAGTTCTTC.

The rearrangement links TRBV2 to TRBJ2-4, with D possibly being TRBD2 (6 bases). TRBJ2-5 matches the DNA end more closely, so the J call is doubtful. CDR3 length equals 12 residues. Germline V gene sequence: CDR1 SNHLY, CDR2 FYNNEI. CDR3 loop: CASRLASETQYF. CDR3 DNA sequence: TGTGCCAGCAGACTAGCCAGCGAGACCCAGTACTTC.

This rearrangement joins TRBV2 to TRBJ2-2, with TRBD2 identical over 10 bases. The CDR3 extends over 15 amino acids. The V and J ends lost 6 bases and 4 bases, in that order; junction bases with no gene match: 5. Per germline, CDR1 SNHLY and CDR2 FYNNEI. CDR3 sequence reads: CASRVWTSGTGELFF. The CDR3 region has the DNA TGTGCCAGCAGGGTTTGGACTAGCGGCACCGGGGAGCTGTTTTTT.

The sample holds a few counts of this clonotype. V is TRBV28 and J is TRBJ2-1, with 7 positions matching TRBD2. CDR3 length: 16 residues. The germline V gene encodes CDR1 MDHEN and CDR2 SYDVKM. Losses at the gene ends were 0 bases for V and 2 bases for J; bases not matched to a gene: 4. Here the CDR3 DNA reads TGTGCCAGCAGTTTATGGAGCGGGGCGACCTACAATGAGCAGTTCTTC. This codes for CASSLWSGATYNEQFF.

The chain joins TRBV7-2 to TRBJ2-5; 12 bases match TRBD1. The CDR3 is 17 amino acids. V lost 6 bases and J lost 7; bases outside the gene matches: 15. Germline loops: CDR1 SGHTA, CDR2 FQGNSA. The CDR3 coding sequence is TGTGCCAGCAGTCCCGGGACAGGGGGCTACCGGAGGAGGACCCAGTACTTC. This translates into CASSPGTGGYRRRTQYF.

This chain uses TRBV21-1 with TRBJ2-5; the table's D call TRBD2 went unverified against the DNA. The J call may be incorrect, as the DNA end agrees better with TRBJ2-7. TRBV21-1 corresponds to a pseudogene. CDR3 length: 20 amino acids. DNA of the CDR3: TGTGCCAGCATCTCAAGGGAGTATTTGGAGGGCCCGTCGGCGGTTGCCGAGCAGTACTTC. This codes for CASISREYLEGPSAVAEQYF.

The chain carries TRBV5-1 and TRBJ2-1; 8 positions match TRBD2. Trimming at V came to 0 bases and at J to 7 bases, leaving 6 bases not matched to a gene. This CDR3 contains 15 residues. Germline lookup yields CDR1 SGHRS and CDR2 YFSETQ. In nucleotides, the CDR3 is TGCGCCAGCAGCTTGGACGGGGGGGCCGGAAATGAGCAGTTCTTC. Its protein is CASSLDGGAGNEQFF.

In this sample, this clonotype turned up once. With a much larger clone just one base away, this may be a read error. The CDR3 sequence: CASNGETQYF. For the CDR3, the DNA is TGTGCCAGCAATGGGGAGACCCAGTACTTC. The chain has TRBV7-9 and TRBJ2-5; D not resolved. Between the trimmed V and J ends, which lost 7 bases and 5 bases, there was a span of 5 bases. CDR3 length: 10 residues. CDR1 is SEHNR, CDR2 FQNEAQ, per germline (reference sequence).

This clonotype was found a few times. V is TRBV5-5 and J is TRBJ2-3; unclear D gene. Germline V gene sequence: CDR1 SGHKS, CDR2 YYEKEE (reference sequence). V lost 0 bases and J 6 bases, leaving 11 bases between the germline ends. This CDR3 is built from 14 residues. CDR3 loop: CASSLGPVADTQYF. DNA for the CDR3: TGTGCCAGCAGCTTGGGGCCCGTCGCTGATACGCAGTATTTT.

This sequence joins TRBV13 and TRBJ2-5, with D perhaps matching TRBD1 (8 bases). Trimming cost V 5 bases and J 5 bases, with 15 bases left between them. This CDR3 is built from 14 residues. Germline V lookup: CDR1 PRHDT, CDR2 FYEKMQ (reference sequence). CDR3 residues: CASSLQGEGETQYF. The CDR3 DNA reads as TGTGCCAGCAGCCTACAGGGGGAGGGGGAGACCCAGTACTTC.

This rearrangement joins TRBV5-1 to TRBJ2-7; the D is unclear. This CDR3 spans 15 amino acids. Trimming stripped 6 bases from V and 3 bases from J, with 19 bases between. From germline, CDR1 is SGHRS and CDR2 YFSETQ. This chain's CDR3 is CASKIDPGMVYEQYF. CDR3 nucleotide sequence: TGCGCCAGCAAGATCGACCCTGGCATGGTCTACGAGCAGTACTTC.